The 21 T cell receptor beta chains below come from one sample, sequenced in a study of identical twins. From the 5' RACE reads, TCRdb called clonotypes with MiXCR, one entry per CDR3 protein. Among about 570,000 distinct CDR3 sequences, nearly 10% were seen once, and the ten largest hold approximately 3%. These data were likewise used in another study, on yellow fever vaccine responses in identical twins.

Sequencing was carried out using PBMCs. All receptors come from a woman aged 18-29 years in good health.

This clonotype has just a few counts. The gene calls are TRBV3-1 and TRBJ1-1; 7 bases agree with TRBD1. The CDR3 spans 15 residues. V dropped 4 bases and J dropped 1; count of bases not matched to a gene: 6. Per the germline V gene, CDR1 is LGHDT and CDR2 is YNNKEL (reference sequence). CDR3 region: CASSLLGQRNTEAFF. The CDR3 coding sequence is TGTGCCAGCAGCCTTCTGGGACAGAGGAACACTGAAGCTTTCTTT.

The CDR3 DNA reads TGCAGTGCTAGGGACACTCGTACCTATGGCTACACCTTC. Protein: CSARDTRTYGYTF. V gene TRBV20-1 combines with J gene TRBJ1-2; D might be TRBD1 (5 bases). The CDR3 is made up of 13 amino acids. V lost 3 bases and J 4 bases, leaving 12 bases between the germline ends. Looked up from germline, CDR1 is DFQATT and CDR2 is SNEGSKA (reference sequence).

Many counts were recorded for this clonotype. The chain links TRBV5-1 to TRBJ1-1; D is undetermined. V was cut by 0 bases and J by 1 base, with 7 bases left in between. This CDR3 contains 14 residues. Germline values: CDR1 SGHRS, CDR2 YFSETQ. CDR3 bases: TGCGCCAGCAGCTTGGAGTACACGAACACTGAAGCTTTCTTT. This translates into CASSLEYTNTEAFF.

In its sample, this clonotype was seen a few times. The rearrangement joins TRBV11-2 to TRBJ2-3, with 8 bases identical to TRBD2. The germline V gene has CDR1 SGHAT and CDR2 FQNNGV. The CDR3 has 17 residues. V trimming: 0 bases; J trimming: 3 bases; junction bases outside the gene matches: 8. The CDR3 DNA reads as TGTGCCAGCAGCTTAGAGGGCCTAGCGGGCAGAACAGATACGCAGTATTTT. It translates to CASSLEGLAGRTDTQYF. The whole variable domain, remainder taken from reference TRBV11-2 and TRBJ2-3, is EAGVAQSPRYKIIEKRQSVAFWCNPISGHATLYWYQQILGQGPKLLIQFQNNGVVDDSQLPKDRFSAERLKGVDSTLKIQPAKLEDSAVYLCASSLEGLAGRTDTQYFGPGTRLTVL.

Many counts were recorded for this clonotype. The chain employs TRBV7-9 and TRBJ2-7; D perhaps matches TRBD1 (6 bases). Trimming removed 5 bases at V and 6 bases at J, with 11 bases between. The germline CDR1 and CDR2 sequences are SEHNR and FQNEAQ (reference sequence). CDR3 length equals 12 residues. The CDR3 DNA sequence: TGTGCCAGCAGCGTTACAGGGTTCGAGCAGTACTTC. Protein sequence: CASSVTGFEQYF. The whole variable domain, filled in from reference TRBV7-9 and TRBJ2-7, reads DTGVSQNPRHKITKRGQNVTFRCDPISEHNRLYWYRQTLGQGPEFLTYFQNEAQLEKSRLLSDRFSAERPKGSFSTLEIQRTEQGDSAMYLCASSVTGFEQYFGPGTRLTVT.

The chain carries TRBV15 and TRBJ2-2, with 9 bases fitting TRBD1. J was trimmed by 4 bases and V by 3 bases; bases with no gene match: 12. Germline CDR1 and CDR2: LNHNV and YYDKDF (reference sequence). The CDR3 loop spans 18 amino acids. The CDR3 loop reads CATSRWGGTGSGTGELFF. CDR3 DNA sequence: TGTGCCACCAGCAGGTGGGGGGGGACAGGGTCGGGCACCGGGGAGCTGTTTTTT. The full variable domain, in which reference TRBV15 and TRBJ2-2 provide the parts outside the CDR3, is DAMVIQNPRYQVTQFGKPVTLSCSQTLNHNVMYWYQQKSSQAPKLLFHYYDKDFNNEADTPDNFQSRRPNTSFCFLDIRSPGLGDTAMYLCATSRWGGTGSGTGELFFGEGSRLTVL.

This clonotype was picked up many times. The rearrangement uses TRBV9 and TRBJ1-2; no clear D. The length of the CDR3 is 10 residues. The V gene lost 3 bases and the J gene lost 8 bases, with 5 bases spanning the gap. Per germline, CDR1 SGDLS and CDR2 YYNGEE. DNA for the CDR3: TGTGCCAGCAGCGGACTGGGCTACACCTTC. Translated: CASSGLGYTF.

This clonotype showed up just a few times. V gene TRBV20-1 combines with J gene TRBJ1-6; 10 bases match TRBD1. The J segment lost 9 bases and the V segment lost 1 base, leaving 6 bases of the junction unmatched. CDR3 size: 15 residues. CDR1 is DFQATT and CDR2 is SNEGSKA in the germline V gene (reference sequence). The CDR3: CSARVRGQGSSPLHF. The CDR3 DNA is TGCAGTGCTAGAGTCCGGGGACAGGGGAGTTCACCCCTCCACTTT.

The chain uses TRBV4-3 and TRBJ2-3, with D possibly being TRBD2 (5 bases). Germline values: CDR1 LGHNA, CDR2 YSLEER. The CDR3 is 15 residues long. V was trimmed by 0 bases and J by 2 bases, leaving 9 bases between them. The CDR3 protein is CASSQDSGFTDTQYF. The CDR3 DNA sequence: TGCGCCAGCAGCCAAGACAGCGGTTTCACAGATACGCAGTATTTT.

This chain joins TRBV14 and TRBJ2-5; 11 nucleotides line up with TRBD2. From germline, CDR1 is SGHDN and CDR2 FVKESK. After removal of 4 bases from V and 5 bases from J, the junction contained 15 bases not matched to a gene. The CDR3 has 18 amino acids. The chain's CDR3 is CASSRTGTSGGSGETQYF. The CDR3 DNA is TGTGCCAGCAGCCGGACCGGGACTAGCGGAGGCTCAGGGGAGACCCAGTACTTC.

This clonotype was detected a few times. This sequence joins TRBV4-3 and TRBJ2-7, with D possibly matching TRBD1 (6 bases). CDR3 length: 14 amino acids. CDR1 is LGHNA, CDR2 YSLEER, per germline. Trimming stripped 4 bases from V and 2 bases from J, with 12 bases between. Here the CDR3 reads CASSLRQDAYEQYF. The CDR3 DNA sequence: TGCGCCAGCAGCCTCCGACAGGATGCCTACGAGCAGTACTTC.

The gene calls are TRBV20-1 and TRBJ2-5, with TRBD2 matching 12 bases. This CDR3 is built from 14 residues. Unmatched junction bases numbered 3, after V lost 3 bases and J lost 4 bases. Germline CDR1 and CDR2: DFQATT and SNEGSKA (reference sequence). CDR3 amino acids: CSARTSGRGETQYF. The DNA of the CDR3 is TGCAGTGCTAGGACTAGCGGGAGAGGAGAGACCCAGTACTTC.

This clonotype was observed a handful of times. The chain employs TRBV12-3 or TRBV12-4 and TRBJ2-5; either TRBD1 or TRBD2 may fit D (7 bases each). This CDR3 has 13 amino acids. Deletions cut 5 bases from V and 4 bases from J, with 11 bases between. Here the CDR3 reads CASSTGEGETQYF. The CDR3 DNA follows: TGTGCCAGCAGTACAGGGGAGGGAGAGACCCAGTACTTC.

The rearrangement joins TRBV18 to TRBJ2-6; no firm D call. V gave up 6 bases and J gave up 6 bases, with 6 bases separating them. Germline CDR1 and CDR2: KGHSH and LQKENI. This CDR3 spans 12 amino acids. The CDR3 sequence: CASSLPANVLTF. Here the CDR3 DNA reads TGTGCCAGCTCTCTTCCGGCCAACGTCCTGACTTTC.

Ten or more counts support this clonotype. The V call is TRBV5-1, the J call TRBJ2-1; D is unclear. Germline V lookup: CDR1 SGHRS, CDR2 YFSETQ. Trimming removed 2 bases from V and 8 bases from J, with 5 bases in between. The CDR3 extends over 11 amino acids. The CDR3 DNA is TGCGCCAGCAGCTTTCGTCATGAGCAGTTCTTC. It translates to CASSFRHEQFF.

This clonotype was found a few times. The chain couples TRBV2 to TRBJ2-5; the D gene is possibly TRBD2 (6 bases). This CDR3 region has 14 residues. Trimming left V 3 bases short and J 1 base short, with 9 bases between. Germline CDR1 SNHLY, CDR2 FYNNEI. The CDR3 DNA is TGTGCCAGCAGTGAGACTAGGTCCCAAGAGACCCAGTACTTC. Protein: CASSETRSQETQYF. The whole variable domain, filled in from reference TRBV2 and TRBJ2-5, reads EPEVTQTPSHQVTQMGQEVILRCVPISNHLYFYWYRQILGQKVEFLVSFYNNEISEKSEIFDDQFSVERPDGSNFTLKIRSTKLEDSAMYFCASSETRSQETQYFGPGTRLLVL.

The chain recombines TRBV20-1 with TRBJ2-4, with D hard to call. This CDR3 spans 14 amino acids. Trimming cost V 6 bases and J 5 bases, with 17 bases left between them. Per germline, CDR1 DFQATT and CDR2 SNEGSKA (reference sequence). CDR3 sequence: CSAPKGFFENIQYF. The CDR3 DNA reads TGCAGTGCGCCGAAAGGATTTTTCGAAAACATTCAGTACTTC.

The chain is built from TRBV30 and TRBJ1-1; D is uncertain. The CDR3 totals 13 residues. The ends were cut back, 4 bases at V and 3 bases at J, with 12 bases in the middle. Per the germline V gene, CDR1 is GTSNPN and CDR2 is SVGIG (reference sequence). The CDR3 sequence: CAWIPWVDTEAFF. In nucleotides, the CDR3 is TGTGCCTGGATCCCCTGGGTGGACACTGAAGCTTTCTTT.

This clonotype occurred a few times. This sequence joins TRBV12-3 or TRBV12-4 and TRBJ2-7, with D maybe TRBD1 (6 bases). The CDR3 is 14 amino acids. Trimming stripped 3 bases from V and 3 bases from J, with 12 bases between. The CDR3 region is CASSFEEGGYEQYF. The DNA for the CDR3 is TGTGCCAGCAGTTTTGAGGAAGGGGGCTACGAGCAGTACTTC.

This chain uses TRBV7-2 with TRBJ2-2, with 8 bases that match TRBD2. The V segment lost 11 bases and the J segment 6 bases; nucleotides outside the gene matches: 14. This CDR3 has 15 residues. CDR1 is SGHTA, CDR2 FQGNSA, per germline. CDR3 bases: TGTGCCGGCCGTCCCATCCGGGGGGGCGCCGGGGAGCTGTTTTTT. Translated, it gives CAGRPIRGGAGELFF.

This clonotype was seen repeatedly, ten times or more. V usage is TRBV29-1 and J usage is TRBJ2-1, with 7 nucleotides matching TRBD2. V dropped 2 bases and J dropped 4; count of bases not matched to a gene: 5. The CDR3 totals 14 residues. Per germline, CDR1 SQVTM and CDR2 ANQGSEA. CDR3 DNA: TGCAGCGTTGAATCGGGGGGACCTTACAATGAGCAGTTCTTC. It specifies CSVESGGPYNEQFF.